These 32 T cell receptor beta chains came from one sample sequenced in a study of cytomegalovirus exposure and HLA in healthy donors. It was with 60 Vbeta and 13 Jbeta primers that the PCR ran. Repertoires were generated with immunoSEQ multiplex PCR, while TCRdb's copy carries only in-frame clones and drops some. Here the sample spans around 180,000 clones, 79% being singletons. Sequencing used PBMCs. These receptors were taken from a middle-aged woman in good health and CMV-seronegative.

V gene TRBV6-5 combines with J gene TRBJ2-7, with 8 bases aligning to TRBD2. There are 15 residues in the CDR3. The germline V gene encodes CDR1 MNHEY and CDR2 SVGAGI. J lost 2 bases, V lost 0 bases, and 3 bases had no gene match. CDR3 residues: CASSYSDGRAYEQYF. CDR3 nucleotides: TGTGCCAGCAGTTACTCCGACGGGAGGGCCTACGAGCAGTACTTC.

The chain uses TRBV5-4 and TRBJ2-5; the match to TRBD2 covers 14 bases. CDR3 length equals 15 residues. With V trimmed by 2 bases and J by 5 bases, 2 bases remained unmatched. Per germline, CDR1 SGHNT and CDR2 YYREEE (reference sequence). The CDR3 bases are TGTGCCAGCAGCTTCGGGACTAGCGGGGGTGAGACCCAGTACTTC. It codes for CASSFGTSGGETQYF.

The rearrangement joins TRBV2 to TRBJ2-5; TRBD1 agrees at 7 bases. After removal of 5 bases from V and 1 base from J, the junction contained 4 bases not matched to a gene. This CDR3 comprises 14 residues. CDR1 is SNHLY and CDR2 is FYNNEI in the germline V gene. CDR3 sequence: CASSTGVGQETQYF. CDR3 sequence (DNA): TGTGCCAGCAGTACAGGGGTGGGCCAAGAGACCCAGTACTTC.

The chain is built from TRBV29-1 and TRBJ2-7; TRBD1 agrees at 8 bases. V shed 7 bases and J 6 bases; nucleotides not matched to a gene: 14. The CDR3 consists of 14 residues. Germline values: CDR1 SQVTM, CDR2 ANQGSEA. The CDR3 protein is CSAVTVQGDVEQYF. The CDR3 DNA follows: TGCAGCGCCGTCACCGTACAGGGGGACGTCGAGCAGTACTTC.

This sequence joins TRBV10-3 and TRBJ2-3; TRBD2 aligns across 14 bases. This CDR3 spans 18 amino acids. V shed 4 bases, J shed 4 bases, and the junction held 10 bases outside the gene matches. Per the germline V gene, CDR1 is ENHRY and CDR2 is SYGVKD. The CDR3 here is CAISVTSGGAVSADTQYF. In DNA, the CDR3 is TGTGCCATCAGTGTGACTAGCGGGGGGGCGGTTTCAGCAGATACGCAGTATTTT.

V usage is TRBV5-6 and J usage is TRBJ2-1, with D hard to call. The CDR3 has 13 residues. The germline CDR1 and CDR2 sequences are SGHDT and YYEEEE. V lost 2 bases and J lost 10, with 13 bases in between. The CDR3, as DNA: TGTGCCAGCAGCTTTAGTCAAGCTAGGGAGCAGTTCTTC. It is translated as CASSFSQAREQFF. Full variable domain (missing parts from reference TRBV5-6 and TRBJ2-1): DAGVTQSPTHLIKTRGQQVTLRCSPKSGHDTVSWYQQALGQGPQFIFQYYEEEERQRGNFPDRFSGHQFPNYSSELNVNALLLGDSALYLCASSFSQAREQFFGPGTRLTVL.

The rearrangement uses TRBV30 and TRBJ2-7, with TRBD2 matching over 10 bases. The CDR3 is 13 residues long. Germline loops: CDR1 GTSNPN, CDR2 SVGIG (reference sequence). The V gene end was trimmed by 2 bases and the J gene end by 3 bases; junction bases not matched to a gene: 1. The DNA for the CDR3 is TGTGCCTGGAGTTCTAGCGGGGGCTACGAGCAGTACTTC. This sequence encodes CAWSSSGGYEQYF.

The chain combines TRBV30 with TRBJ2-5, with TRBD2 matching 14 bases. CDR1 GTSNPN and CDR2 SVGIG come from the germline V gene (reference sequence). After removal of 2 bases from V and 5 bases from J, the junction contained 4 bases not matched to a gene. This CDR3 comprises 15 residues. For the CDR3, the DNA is TGTGCCTGGAGTCCGGGACTAGCGGGAGCGGAGACCCAGTACTTC. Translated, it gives CAWSPGLAGAETQYF.

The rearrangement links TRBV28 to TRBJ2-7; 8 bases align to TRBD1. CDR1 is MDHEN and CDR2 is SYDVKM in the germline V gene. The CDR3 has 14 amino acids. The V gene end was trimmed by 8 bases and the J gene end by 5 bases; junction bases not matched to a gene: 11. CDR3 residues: CASHMDRVSDEQYF. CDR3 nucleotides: TGTGCCAGCCACATGGACAGGGTGTCGGACGAGCAGTACTTC.

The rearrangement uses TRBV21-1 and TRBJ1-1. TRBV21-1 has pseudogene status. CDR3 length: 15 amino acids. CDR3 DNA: TGTGCCAGCAGCCCGAGGTGGAGCGTCTGCACTGAAGCTTTCTTT. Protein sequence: CASSPRWSVCTEAFF.

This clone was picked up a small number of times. CDR3 DNA: TGCGCCAGCAGCTTGGAGGACATGAACACTGAAGCTTTCTTT. Amino acid sequence: CASSLEDMNTEAFF. The chain employs TRBV5-1 and TRBJ1-1; D might be TRBD1 (5 bases). CDR3 length equals 14 residues. Trimming cost V 0 bases and J 0 bases, with 6 bases left between them. CDR1 SGHRS and CDR2 YFSETQ come from the germline V gene.

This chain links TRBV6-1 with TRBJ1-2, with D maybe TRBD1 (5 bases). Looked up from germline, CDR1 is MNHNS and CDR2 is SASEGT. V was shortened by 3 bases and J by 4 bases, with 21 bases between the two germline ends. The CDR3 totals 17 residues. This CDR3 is CASSELAGGLVVYGYTF. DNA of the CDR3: TGTGCCAGCAGTGAGCTGGCGGGGGGTCTGGTCGTCTATGGCTACACCTTC.

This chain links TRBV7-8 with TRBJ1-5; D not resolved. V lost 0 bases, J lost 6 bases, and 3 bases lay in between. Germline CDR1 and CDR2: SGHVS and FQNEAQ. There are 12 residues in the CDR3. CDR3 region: CASSLAGQPQHF. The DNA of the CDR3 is TGTGCCAGCAGCTTAGCCGGTCAGCCCCAGCATTTT.

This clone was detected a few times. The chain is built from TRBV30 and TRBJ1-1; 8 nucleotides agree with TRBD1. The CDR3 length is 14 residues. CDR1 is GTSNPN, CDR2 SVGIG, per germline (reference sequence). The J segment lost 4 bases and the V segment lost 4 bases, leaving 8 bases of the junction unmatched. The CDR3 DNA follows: TGTGCCTGGATTCTCGGACAGGGCGCCACTGAAGCTTTCTTT. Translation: CAWILGQGATEAFF.

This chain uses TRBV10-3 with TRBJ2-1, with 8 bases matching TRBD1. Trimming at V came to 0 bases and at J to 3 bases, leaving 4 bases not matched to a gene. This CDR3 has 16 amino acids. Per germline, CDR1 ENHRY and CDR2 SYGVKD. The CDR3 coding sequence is TGTGCCATCAGTGAGTCCCTTGACAGGGGCTACAATGAGCAGTTCTTC. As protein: CAISESLDRGYNEQFF.

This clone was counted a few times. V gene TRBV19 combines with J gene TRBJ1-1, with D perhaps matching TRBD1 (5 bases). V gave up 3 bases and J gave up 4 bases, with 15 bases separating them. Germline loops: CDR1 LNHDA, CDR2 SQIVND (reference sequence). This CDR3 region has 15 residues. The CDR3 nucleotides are TGTGCCAGTAGTATGGGGGGATCGGGTGGCACTGAAGCTTTCTTT. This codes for CASSMGGSGGTEAFF.

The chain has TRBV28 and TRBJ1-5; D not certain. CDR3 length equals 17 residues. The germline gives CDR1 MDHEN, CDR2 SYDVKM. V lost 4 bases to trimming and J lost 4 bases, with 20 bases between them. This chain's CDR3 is CASSSHLRRGGNQPQHF. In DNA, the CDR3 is TGTGCCAGCAGTTCACACCTCAGGCGGGGAGGAAATCAGCCCCAGCATTTT.

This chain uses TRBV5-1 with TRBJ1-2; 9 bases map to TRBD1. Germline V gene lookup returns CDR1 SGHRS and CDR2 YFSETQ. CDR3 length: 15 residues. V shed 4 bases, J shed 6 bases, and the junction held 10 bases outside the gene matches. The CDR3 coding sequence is TGCGCCAGCAGCGCCACAGGGGGCGGCGCTCATGGCTACACCTTC. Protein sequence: CASSATGGGAHGYTF.

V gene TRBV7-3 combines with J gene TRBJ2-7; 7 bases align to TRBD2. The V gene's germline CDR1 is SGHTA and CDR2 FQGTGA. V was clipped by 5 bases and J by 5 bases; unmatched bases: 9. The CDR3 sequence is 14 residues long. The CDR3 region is CASSQSGISNEQYV. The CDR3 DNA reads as TGTGCCAGCAGCCAAAGCGGGATATCGAACGAGCAGTACGTC.

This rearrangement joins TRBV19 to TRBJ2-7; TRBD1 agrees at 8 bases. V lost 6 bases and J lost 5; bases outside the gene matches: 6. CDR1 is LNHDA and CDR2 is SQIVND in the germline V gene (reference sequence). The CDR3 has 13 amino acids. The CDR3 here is CASRRTGSDEQYF. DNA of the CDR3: TGTGCCAGTAGGAGGACAGGGTCCGACGAGCAGTACTTC.

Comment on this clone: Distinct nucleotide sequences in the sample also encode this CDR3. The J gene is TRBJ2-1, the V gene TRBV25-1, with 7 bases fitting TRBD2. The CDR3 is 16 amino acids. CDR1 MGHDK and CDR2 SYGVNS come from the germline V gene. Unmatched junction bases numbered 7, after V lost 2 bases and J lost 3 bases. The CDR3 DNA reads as TGTGCCAGCAGTGAAAAGTCTCCGGGGGGCTACAATGAGCAGTTCTTC. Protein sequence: CASSEKSPGGYNEQFF.

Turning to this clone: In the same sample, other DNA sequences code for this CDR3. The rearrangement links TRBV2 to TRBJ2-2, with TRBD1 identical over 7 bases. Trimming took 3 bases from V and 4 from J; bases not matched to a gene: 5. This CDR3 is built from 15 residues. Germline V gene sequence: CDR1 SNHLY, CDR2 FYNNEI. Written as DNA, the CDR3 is TGTGCCAGCAGTGAGAGGGGGCGCGGCACCGGGGAGCTGTTTTTT. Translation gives CASSERGRGTGELFF.

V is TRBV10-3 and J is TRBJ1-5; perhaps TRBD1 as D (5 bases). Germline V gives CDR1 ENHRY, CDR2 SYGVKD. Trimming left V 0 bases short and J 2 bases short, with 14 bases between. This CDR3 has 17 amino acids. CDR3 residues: CAISESSPGRGNQPQHF. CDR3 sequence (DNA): TGTGCCATCAGTGAGTCATCACCGGGCAGGGGCAATCAGCCCCAGCATTTT.

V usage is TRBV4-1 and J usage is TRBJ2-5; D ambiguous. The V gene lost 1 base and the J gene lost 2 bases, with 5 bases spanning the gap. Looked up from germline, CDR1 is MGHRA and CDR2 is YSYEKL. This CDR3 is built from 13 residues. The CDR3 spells CASSQGQQETQYF. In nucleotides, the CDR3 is TGCGCCAGCAGCCAAGGGCAGCAAGAGACCCAGTACTTC.

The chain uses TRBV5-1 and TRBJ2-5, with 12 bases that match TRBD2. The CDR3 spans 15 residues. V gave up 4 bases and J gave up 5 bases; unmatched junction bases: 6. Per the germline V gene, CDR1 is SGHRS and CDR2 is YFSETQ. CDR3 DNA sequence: TGCGCCAGCAGCCCGGGACTAGCGGGCTGGGAGACCCAGTACTTC. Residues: CASSPGLAGWETQYF.

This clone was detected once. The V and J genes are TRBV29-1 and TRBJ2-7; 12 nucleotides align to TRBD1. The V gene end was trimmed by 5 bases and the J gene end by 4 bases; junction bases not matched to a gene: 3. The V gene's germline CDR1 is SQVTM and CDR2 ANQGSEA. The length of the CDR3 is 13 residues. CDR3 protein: CSVRDRGLYEQYF. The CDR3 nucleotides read TGCAGCGTTAGGGACAGGGGGCTTTACGAGCAGTACTTC.

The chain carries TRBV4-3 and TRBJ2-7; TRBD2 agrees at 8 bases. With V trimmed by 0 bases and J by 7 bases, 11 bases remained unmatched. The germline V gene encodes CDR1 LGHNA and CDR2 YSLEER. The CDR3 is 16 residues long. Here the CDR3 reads CASSQDSSGSSGEQYF. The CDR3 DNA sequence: TGCGCCAGCAGCCAAGACTCGAGCGGGAGCTCGGGGGAGCAGTACTTC.

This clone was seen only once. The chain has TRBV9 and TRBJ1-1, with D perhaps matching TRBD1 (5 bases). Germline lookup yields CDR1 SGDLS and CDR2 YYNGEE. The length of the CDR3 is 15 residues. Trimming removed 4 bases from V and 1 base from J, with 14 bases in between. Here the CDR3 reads CASSPRRGGNTEAFF. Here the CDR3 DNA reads TGTGCCAGCAGCCCCCGTCGGGGGGGGAACACTGAAGCTTTCTTT.

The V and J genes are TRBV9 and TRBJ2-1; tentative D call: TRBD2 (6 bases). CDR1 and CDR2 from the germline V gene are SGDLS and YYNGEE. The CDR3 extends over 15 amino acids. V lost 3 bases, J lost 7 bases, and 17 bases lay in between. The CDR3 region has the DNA TGTGCCAGCAGCGCCCCCCGGGGACTCCCGAATGAGCAGTTCTTC. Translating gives CASSAPRGLPNEQFF.

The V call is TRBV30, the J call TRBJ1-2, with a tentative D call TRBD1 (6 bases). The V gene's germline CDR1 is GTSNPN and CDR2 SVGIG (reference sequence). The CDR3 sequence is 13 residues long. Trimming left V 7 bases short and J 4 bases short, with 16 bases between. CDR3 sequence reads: CASTGFFGYGYTF. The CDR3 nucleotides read TGTGCCTCTACAGGGTTTTTTGGCTATGGCTACACCTTC. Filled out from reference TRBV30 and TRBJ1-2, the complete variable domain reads SQTIHQWPATLVQPVGSPLSLECTVEGTSNPNLYWYRQAAGRGLQLLFYSVGIGQISSEVPQNLSASRPQDRQFILSSKKLLLSDSGFYLCASTGFFGYGYTFGSGTRLTVV.

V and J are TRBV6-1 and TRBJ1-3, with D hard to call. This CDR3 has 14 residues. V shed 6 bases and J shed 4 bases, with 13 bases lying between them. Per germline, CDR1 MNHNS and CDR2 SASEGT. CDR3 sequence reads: CASRPIFTGNTIYF. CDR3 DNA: TGTGCCAGCAGACCTATCTTCACGGGAAACACCATATATTTT.

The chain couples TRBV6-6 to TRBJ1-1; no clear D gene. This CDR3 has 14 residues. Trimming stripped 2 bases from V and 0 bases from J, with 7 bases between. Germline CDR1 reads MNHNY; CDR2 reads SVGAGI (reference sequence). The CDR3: CASSYPPMNTEAFF. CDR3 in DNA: TGTGCCAGCAGTTACCCCCCCATGAACACTGAAGCTTTCTTT.